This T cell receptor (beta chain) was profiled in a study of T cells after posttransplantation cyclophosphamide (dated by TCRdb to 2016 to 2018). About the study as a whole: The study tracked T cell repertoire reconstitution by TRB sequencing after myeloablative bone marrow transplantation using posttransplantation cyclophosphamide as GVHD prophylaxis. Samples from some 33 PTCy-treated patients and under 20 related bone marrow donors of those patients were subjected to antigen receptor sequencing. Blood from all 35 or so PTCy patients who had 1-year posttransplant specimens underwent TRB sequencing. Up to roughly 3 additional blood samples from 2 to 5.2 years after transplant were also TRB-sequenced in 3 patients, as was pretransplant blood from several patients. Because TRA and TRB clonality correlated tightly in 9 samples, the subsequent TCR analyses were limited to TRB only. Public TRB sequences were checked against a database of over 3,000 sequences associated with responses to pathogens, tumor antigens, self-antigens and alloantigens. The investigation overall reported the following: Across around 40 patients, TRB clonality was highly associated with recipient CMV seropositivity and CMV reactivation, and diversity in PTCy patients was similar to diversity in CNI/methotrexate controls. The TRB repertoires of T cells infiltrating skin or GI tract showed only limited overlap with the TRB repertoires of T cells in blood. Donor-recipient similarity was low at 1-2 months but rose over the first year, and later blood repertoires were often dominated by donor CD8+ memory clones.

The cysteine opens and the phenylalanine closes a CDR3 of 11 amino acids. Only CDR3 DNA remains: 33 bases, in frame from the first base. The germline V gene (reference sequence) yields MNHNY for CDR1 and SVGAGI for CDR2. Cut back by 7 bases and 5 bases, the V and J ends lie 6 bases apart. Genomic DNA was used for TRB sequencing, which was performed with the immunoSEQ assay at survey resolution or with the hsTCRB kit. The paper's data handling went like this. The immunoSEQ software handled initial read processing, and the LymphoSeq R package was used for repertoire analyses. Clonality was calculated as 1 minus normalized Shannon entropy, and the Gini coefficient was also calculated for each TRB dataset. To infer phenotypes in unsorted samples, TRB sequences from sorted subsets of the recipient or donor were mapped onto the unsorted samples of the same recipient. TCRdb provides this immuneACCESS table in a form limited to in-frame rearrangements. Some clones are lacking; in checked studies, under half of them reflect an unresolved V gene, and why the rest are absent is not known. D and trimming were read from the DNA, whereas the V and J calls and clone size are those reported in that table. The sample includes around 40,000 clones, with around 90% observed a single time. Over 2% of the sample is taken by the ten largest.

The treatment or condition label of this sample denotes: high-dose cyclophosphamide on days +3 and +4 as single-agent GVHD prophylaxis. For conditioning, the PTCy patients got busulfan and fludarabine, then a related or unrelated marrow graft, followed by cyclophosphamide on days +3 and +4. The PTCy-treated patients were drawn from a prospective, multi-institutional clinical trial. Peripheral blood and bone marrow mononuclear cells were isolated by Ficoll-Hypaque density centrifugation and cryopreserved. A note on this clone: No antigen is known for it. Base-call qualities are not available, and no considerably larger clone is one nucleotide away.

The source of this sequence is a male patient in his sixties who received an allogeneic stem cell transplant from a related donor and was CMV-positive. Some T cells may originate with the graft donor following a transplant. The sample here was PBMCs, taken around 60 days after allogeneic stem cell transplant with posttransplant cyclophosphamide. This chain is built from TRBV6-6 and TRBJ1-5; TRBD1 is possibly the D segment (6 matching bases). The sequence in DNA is TGTGCCAGCAAGGGGGATCAGCCCCAGCATTTT. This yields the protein CASKGDQPQHF.